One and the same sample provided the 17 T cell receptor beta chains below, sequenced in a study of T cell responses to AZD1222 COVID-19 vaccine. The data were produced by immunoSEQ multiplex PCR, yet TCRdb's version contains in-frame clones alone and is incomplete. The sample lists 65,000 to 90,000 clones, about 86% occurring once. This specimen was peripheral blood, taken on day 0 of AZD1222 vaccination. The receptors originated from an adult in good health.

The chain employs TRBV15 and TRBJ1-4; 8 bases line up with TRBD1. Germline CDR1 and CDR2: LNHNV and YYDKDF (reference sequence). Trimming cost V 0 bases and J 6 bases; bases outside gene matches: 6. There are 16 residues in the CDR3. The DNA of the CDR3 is TGTGCCACCAGCAGAGATAGGGCAGGGGGCTATGAAAAACTGTTTTTT. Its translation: CATSRDRAGGYEKLFF. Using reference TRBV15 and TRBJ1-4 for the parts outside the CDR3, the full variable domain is DAMVIQNPRYQVTQFGKPVTLSCSQTLNHNVMYWYQQKSSQAPKLLFHYYDKDFNNEADTPDNFQSRRPNTSFCFLDIRSPGLGDTAMYLCATSRDRAGGYEKLFFGSGTQLSVL.

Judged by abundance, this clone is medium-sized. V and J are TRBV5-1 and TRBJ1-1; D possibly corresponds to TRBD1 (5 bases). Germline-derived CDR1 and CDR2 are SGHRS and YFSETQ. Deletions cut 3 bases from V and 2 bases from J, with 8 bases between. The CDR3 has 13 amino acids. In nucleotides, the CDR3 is TGCGCCAGCAGCTGGGGCGTAAACACTGAAGCTTTCTTT. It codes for CASSWGVNTEAFF.

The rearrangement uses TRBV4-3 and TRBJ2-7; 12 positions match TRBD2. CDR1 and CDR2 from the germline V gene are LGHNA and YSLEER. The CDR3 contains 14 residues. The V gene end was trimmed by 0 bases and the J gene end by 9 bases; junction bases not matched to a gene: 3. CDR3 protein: CASSQDASGRVQYF. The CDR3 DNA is TGCGCCAGCAGCCAAGATGCTAGCGGGAGGGTGCAGTACTTC.

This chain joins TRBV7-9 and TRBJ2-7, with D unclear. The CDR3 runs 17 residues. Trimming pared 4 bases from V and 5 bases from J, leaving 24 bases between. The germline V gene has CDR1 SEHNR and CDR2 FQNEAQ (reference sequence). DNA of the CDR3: TGTGCCAGCAGCTCTCGTCTAGGCCGATCTAATATAGACGAGCAGTACTTC. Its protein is CASSSRLGRSNIDEQYF.

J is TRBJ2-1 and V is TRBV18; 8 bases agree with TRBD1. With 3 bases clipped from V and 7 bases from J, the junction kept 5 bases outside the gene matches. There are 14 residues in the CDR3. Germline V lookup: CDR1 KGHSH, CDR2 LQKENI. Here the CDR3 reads CASSPDRGRNEQFF. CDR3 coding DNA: TGTGCCAGCTCACCCGACAGGGGTCGGAATGAGCAGTTCTTC. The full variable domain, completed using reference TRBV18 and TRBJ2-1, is NAGVMQNPRHLVRRRGQEARLRCSPMKGHSHVYWYRQLPEEGLKFMVYLQKENIIDESGMPKERFSAEFPKEGPSILRIQQVVRGDSAAYFCASSPDRGRNEQFFGPGTRLTVL.

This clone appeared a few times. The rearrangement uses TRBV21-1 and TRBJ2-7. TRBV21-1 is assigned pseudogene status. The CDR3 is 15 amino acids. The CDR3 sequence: CASWDLERLSYEQYF. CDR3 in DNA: TGTGCCAGCTGGGATTTAGAAAGGTTATCCTACGAGCAGTACTTC.

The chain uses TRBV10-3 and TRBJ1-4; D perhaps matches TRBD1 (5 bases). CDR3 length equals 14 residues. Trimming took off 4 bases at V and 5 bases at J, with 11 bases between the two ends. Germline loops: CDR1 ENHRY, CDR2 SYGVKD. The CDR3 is CAISGQGGNEKLFF. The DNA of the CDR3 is TGTGCCATCAGTGGTCAGGGAGGCAATGAAAAACTGTTTTTT.

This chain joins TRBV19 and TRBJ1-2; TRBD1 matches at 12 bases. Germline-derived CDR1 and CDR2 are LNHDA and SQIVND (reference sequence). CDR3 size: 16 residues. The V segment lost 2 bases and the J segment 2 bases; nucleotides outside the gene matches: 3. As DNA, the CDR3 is TGTGCCAGTAGTATAACCGGGACAGGGGGCAACTATGGCTACACCTTC. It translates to CASSITGTGGNYGYTF.

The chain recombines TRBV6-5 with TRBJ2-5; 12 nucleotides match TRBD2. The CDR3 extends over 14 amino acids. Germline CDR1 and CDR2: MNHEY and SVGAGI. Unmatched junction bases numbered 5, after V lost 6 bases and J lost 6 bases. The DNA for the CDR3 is TGTGCCAGCAGGACTAGCGGGAGTCTGAAGACCCAGTACTTC. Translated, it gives CASRTSGSLKTQYF.

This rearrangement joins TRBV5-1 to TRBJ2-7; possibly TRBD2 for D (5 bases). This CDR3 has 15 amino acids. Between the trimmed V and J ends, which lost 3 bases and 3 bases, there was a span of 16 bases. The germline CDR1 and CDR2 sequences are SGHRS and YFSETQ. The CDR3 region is CASSSSGIGGYEQYF. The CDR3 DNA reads TGCGCCAGCAGCTCTTCCGGGATCGGAGGCTACGAGCAGTACTTC.

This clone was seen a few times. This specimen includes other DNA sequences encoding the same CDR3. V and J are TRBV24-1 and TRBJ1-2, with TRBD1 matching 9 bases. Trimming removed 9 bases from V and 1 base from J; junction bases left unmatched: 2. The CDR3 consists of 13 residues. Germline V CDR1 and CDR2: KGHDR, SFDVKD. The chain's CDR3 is CATSTGGNYGYTF. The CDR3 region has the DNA TGTGCCACCTCGACAGGGGGTAACTATGGCTACACCTTC.

Written as DNA, the CDR3 is TGTGCCAGCAGCGTAGATGGTAGCGGCAATGAGCAGTTCTTC. It codes for CASSVDGSGNEQFF. The rearrangement joins TRBV9 to TRBJ2-1, with a tentative D call TRBD2 (6 bases). Trimming removed 0 bases from V and 6 bases from J, with 10 bases in between. This CDR3 is built from 14 residues. The germline gives CDR1 SGDLS, CDR2 YYNGEE.

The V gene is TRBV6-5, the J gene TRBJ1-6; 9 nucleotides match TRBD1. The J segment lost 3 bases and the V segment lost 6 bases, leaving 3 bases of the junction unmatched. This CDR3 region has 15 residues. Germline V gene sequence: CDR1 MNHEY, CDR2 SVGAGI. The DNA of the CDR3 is TGTGCCAGCAGGGGGGGACAGGGCTATAATTCACCCCTCCACTTT. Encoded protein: CASRGGQGYNSPLHF.

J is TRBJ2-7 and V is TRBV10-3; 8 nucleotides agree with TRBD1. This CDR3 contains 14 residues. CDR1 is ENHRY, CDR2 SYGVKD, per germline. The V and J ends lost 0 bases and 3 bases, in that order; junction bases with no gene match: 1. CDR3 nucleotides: TGTGCCATCAGTGAGTCGGGACAGGTCTACGAGCAGTACTTC. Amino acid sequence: CAISESGQVYEQYF.

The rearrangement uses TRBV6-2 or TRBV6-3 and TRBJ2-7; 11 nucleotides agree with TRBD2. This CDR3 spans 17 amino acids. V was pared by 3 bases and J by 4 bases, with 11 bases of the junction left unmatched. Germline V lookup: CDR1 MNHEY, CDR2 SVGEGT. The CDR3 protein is CASSYQKTSGILYEQYF. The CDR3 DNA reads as TGTGCCAGCAGTTATCAAAAGACTAGCGGGATTCTGTACGAGCAGTACTTC.

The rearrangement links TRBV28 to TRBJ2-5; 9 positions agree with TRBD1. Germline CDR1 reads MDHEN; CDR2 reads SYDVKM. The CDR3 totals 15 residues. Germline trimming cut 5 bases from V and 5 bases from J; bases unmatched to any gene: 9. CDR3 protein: CASSDRDRAWETQYF. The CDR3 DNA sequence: TGTGCCAGCAGTGATCGGGACAGGGCGTGGGAGACCCAGTACTTC. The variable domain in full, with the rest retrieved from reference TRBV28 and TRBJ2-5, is DVKVTQSSRYLVKRTGEKVFLECVQDMDHENMFWYRQDPGLGLRLIYFSYDVKMKEKGDIPEGYSVSREKKERFSLILESASTNQTSMYLCASSDRDRAWETQYFGPGTRLLVL.

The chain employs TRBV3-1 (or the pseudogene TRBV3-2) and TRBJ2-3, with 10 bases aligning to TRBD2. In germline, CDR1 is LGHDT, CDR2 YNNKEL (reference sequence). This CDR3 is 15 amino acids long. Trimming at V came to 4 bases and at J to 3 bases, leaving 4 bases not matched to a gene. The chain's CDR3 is CASSPSSGRTDTQYF. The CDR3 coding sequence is TGTGCCAGCAGCCCCTCTAGCGGGAGAACAGATACGCAGTATTTT.